The present T cell receptor (beta chain) was sequenced within a study of cytomegalovirus exposure and HLA in healthy donors. As for this clone: Antigen specificity is unknown.

Trimming pared 3 bases from V and 1 base from J, leaving 11 bases between. Germline CDR1 MNHEY, CDR2 SMNVEV (reference sequence). The CDR3 is 15 residues long. The PCR was carried out with 60 Vbeta primers and 13 Jbeta primers. Sequencing was performed with immunoSEQ multiplex PCR; in TCRdb, only in-frame clones are kept and a portion is missing. Among more than 85,000 clones listed, roughly 83% were seen once. Study observations and caveats: Specificity for CMV antigens was confirmed in vitro for a few of the CMV-associated chains.

The sample comprised PBMCs. This chain joins TRBV27 and TRBJ2-3; no definite D call. The clonotype was recovered from a male donor in good health and CMV-seropositive. CDR3 protein: CASSLTHTRTDTQYF. In DNA, the CDR3 is TGTGCCAGCAGTTTGACACATACTCGCACAGATACGCAGTATTTT.